This is a list of T cell receptor beta chains from one sample in a study of identical twins. TCRdb redid the calling of the 5' RACE reads with MiXCR, one entry per CDR3 protein. The repertoire includes 200,000 to 250,000 distinct CDR3 sequences, about 6.7% of them detected once, and approximately 14% sits in the top ten. This sample was also put to use in a study of T cells expressing NK-cell markers.

The sequenced sample consisted of CD8+ T cells sorted from blood. Source of these receptors: a woman aged 18-29 years in good health. Each CDR3 is given with its conserved first and last residue.

J gene: TRBJ2-7
CDR3 length: 15
V gene: TRBV9
CDR3 protein: CASSALPVDSYEQYF

J gene: TRBJ2-2
CDR3 length: 17
V gene: TRBV5-1
CDR3 protein: CASSSRDLKFDTGELFF

J gene: TRBJ1-1
CDR3 length: 15
V gene: TRBV11-2
CDR3 protein: CASSLGGRYNTEAFF

J gene: TRBJ2-1
CDR3 length: 16
V gene: TRBV12-3/TRBV12-4
CDR3 protein: CASSPPSGTSYNEQFF

J gene: TRBJ1-2
CDR3 length: 13
V gene: TRBV29-1
CDR3 protein: CSVRDRPPYGYTF

J gene: TRBJ2-1
CDR3 length: 17
V gene: TRBV3-1
CDR3 protein: CASSQQVPWGHGSEQFF

J gene: TRBJ1-2
CDR3 length: 14
V gene: TRBV7-9
CDR3 protein: CASSWTGRGYGYTF

J gene: TRBJ2-5
CDR3 length: 15
V gene: TRBV7-8
CDR3 protein: CASSLALAGGETQYF

J gene: TRBJ2-4
CDR3 length: 13
V gene: TRBV29-1
CDR3 protein: CSVVWDNKNIQYF

J gene: TRBJ1-2
CDR3 length: 10
V gene: TRBV12-3/TRBV12-4
CDR3 protein: CASSLARYTF

J gene: TRBJ2-3
CDR3 length: 17
V gene: TRBV14
CDR3 protein: CASSQEAAGGPPDTQYF

J gene: TRBJ2-5
CDR3 length: 14
V gene: TRBV9
CDR3 protein: CASSVESGLETQYF

J gene: TRBJ2-1
CDR3 length: 12
V gene: TRBV7-9
CDR3 protein: CASSPLSNEQFF

J gene: TRBJ2-1
CDR3 length: 16
V gene: TRBV6-2/TRBV6-3
CDR3 protein: CASSYSMGGSYNEQFF

J gene: TRBJ2-7
CDR3 length: 13
V gene: TRBV19
CDR3 protein: CASSIADFYEQYF

J gene: TRBJ2-4
CDR3 length: 17
V gene: TRBV6-5
CDR3 protein: CASSHRDRGVAKNIQYF

J gene: TRBJ2-5
CDR3 length: 15
V gene: TRBV10-2
CDR3 protein: CASSEIRLAKETQYF

J gene: TRBJ2-1
CDR3 length: 17
V gene: TRBV7-9
CDR3 protein: CASSSAGLAGVGNEQFF

J gene: TRBJ2-7
CDR3 length: 13
V gene: TRBV27
CDR3 protein: CASSLGGRVEQYF

J gene: TRBJ1-4
CDR3 length: 12
V gene: TRBV15
CDR3 protein: CATSSLRVELFF

J gene: TRBJ2-5
CDR3 length: 17
V gene: TRBV3-1
CDR3 protein: CASSLQLKTAARETQYF

J gene: TRBJ2-7
CDR3 length: 14
V gene: TRBV5-1
CDR3 protein: CASSLGRTSYEQYF

J gene: TRBJ1-6
CDR3 length: 18
V gene: TRBV11-2
CDR3 protein: CASSLGIGRTVDNSPLHF

J gene: TRBJ2-3
CDR3 length: 15
V gene: TRBV12-3/TRBV12-4
CDR3 protein: CASSFRQDSTDTQYF

J gene: TRBJ2-7
CDR3 length: 11
V gene: TRBV29-1
CDR3 protein: CSVGGRYEQYF

J gene: TRBJ2-7
CDR3 length: 16
V gene: TRBV4-1
CDR3 protein: CASSQVAPDSAYEQYF

J gene: TRBJ2-7
CDR3 length: 13
V gene: TRBV7-2
CDR3 protein: CASSLGVLYEQYF

J gene: TRBJ2-7
CDR3 length: 16
V gene: TRBV7-6
CDR3 protein: CASSLEASPYSYEQYF

J gene: TRBJ1-1
CDR3 length: 13
V gene: TRBV7-8
CDR3 protein: CASSSGADTEAFF

J gene: TRBJ1-1
CDR3 length: 14
V gene: TRBV9
CDR3 protein: CASSGQGGVTEAFF

J gene: TRBJ2-7
CDR3 length: 12
V gene: TRBV29-1
CDR3 protein: CSVEGVGYEQYF

J gene: TRBJ2-5
CDR3 length: 14
V gene: TRBV5-5
CDR3 protein: CASSAIAGGETQYF

J gene: TRBJ2-3
CDR3 length: 16
V gene: TRBV12-3/TRBV12-4
CDR3 protein: CASSLSPVAATDTQYF

J gene: TRBJ2-2
CDR3 length: 15
V gene: TRBV28
CDR3 protein: CASGPRQGAPGELFF

J gene: TRBJ2-2
CDR3 length: 12
V gene: TRBV29-1
CDR3 protein: CSVEDLSGELFF

J gene: TRBJ2-7
CDR3 length: 14
V gene: TRBV24-1
CDR3 protein: CATSDLVGPYEQYF

J gene: TRBJ2-7
CDR3 length: 16
V gene: TRBV10-3
CDR3 protein: CAISGDPRTGGHEQYF

J gene: TRBJ2-1
CDR3 length: 16
V gene: TRBV4-3
CDR3 protein: CASSQELLAGGDEQFF

J gene: TRBJ1-1
CDR3 length: 17
V gene: TRBV7-3
CDR3 protein: CASSSNPQTGVNTEAFF

J gene: TRBJ1-2
CDR3 length: 13
V gene: TRBV6-1
CDR3 protein: CASSPQGKGGYTF

J gene: TRBJ2-1
CDR3 length: 15
V gene: TRBV13
CDR3 protein: CASSLGRGPGNEQFF

J gene: TRBJ2-7
CDR3 length: 17
V gene: TRBV7-8
CDR3 protein: CASSPSMGGGAYYEQYF

J gene: TRBJ2-1
CDR3 length: 15
V gene: TRBV7-9
CDR3 protein: CASTPPGVSYNEQFF

J gene: TRBJ1-1
CDR3 length: 12
V gene: TRBV7-2
CDR3 protein: CASSLRTDEAFF

J gene: TRBJ2-1
CDR3 length: 17
V gene: TRBV29-1
CDR3 protein: CSVEGMRDTNSYNEQFF

J gene: TRBJ2-3
CDR3 length: 13
V gene: TRBV14
CDR3 protein: CASSQDRTDTQYF

J gene: TRBJ2-1
CDR3 length: 15
V gene: TRBV6-1
CDR3 protein: CASSLSQGVYNEQFF

J gene: TRBJ2-7
CDR3 length: 13
V gene: TRBV27
CDR3 protein: CATRTSVGYEQYF